The clone carrying this TCR beta chain appeared a few times. Its antigen is unidentified. The source of the sample is a study of cytomegalovirus exposure and HLA in healthy donors. Study outcomes and limitations: Later analysis suggested links between common viral pathogens and several top significant clusters. An analysis done earlier found most TCR beta V segments productive about 87% or about 30% of the time. The analysis excluded some indistinguishable V segments, including TRBV6-2 and TRBV6-3.

This PCR relied on a set of 60 Vbeta primers and 13 Jbeta primers. Sequencing used immunoSEQ multiplex PCR; TCRdb keeps in-frame clones, though not all of them. Found here are about 210,000 clones, 75% to 80% of them singletons; the top ten hold roughly 13%. Germline CDR1 is GTSNPN and CDR2 is SVGIG (reference sequence). Between the trimmed V and J ends, which lost 0 bases and 4 bases, there was a span of 5 bases. The CDR3 runs 12 residues. The sequence was obtained from a woman in her twenties or thirties in good health and CMV-seropositive. This rearrangement joins TRBV30 to TRBJ2-3; D is unclear. Sequenced sample: PBMCs. CDR3 DNA sequence: TGTGCCTGGAGTGTAATAGCAGATACGCAGTATTTT. Translation: CAWSVIADTQYF.